This T cell receptor beta chain was captured by sequencing in a study of blood T cell repertoires in COVID-19. On the study more broadly: Whether acute or convalescent, the COVID-19 samples came from the United States, Italy and Spain.

The CDR3 spans 15 residues. V lost 1 base, J lost 0 bases, and 7 bases lay in between. Germline V lookup: CDR1 PRHDT, CDR2 FYEKMQ (reference sequence). Assay: immunoSEQ multiplex PCR; the TCRdb copy retains only in-frame clones and omits some. The profile covers about 300,000 clones, with about 87% appearing a single time and 5.5% to 8% taken by the ten largest. The sample comprised peripheral blood. The V call is TRBV13, the J call TRBJ1-5; D not certain. This sequence was found in a woman aged 25-40 years who had recovered from COVID-19. The CDR3 loop is CASSLVGYSNQPQHF. The CDR3 region has the DNA TGTGCCAGCAGCTTAGTCGGGTATAGCAATCAGCCCCAGCATTTT.